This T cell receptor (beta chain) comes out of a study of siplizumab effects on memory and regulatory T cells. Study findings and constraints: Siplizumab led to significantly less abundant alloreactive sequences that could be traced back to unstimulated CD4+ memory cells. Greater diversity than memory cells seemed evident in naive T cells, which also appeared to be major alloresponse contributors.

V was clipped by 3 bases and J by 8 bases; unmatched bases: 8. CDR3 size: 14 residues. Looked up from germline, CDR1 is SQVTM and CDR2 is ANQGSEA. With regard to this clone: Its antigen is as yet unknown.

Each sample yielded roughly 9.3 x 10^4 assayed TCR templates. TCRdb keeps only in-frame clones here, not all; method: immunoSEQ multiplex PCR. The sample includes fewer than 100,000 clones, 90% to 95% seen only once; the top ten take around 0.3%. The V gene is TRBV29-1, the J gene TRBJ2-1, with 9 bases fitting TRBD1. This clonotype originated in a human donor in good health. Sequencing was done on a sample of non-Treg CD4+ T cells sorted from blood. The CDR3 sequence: CSVDLGQGGDEQFF. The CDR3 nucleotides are TGCAGCGTTGATTTGGGACAGGGAGGCGATGAGCAGTTCTTC.